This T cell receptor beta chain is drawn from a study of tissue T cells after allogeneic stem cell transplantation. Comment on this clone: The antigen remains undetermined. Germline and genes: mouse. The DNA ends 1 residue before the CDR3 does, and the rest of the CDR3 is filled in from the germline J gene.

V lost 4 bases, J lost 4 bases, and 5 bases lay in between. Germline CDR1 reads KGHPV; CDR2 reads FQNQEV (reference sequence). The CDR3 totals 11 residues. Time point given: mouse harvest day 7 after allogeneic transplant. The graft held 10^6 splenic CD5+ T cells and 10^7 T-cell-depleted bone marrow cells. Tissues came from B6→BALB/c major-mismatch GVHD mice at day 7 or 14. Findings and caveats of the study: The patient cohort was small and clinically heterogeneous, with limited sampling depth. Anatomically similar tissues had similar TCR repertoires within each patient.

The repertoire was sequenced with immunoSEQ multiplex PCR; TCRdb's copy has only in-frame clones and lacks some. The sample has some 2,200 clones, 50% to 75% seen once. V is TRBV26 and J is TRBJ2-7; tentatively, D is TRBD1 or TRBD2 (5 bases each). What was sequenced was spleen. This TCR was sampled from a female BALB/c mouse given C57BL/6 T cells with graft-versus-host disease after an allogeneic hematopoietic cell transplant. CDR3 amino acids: CASSRGYEQYF. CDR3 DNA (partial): TGTGCCAGCAGTCGGGGGTATGAACAGTAC.